The T cell receptor beta chain under discussion was sequenced for a study of metastatic and nonmetastatic thyroid tumors. V shed 6 bases and J shed 8 bases, with 16 bases lying between them. The germline V gene has CDR1 MNHEY and CDR2 SVGEGT. The length of the CDR3 is 13 residues. No treatment of any kind had been given to any patient before thyroid surgery. TCRdb re-called the PCR reads with MiXCR. Seen here are about 38,000 clones, roughly a quarter observed once, and the top ten hold roughly 8.8%. Material: blood. The rearrangement joins TRBV6-2 or TRBV6-3 to TRBJ1-2; a weak D match, TRBD1 (6 bases). The TCR comes from a female donor with papillary thyroid cancer or a benign thyroid nodule (not recorded which). Some clones in this sample may be carry-over from other donors' samples. The chain's CDR3 is CASSPDRLRGYTF. The CDR3 coding sequence is TGTGCCAGCAGCCCTGACAGGTTGAGGGGCTACACCTTC.